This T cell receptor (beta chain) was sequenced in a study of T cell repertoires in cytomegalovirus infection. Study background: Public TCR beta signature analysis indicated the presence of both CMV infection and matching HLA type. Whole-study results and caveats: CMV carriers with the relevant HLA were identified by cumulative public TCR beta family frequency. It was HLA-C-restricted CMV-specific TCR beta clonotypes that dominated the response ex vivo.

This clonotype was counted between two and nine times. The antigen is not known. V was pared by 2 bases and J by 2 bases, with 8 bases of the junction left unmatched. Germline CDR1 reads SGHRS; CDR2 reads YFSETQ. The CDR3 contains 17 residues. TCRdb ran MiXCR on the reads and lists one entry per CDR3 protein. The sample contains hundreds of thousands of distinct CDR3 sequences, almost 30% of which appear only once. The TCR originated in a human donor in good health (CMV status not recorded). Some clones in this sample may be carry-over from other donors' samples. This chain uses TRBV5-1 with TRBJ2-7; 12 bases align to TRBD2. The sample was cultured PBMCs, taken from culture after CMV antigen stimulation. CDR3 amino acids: CASSFTRTSGVPYEQYF. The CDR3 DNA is TGCGCCAGCAGCTTTACTCGGACTAGCGGGGTTCCCTACGAGCAGTACTTC.